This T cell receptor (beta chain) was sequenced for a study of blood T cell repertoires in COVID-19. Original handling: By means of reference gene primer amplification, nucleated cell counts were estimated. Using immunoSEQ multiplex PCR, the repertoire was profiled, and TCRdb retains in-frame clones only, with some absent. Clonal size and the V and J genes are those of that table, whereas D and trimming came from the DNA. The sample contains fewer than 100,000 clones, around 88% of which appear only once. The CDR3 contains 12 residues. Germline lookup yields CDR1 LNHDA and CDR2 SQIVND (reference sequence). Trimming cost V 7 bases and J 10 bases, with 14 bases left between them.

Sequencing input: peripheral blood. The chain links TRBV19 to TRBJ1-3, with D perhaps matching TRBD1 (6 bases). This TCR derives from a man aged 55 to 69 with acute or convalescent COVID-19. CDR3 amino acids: CASNSITGTIYF. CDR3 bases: TGTGCCAGTAACTCCATTACAGGGACCATATATTTT.